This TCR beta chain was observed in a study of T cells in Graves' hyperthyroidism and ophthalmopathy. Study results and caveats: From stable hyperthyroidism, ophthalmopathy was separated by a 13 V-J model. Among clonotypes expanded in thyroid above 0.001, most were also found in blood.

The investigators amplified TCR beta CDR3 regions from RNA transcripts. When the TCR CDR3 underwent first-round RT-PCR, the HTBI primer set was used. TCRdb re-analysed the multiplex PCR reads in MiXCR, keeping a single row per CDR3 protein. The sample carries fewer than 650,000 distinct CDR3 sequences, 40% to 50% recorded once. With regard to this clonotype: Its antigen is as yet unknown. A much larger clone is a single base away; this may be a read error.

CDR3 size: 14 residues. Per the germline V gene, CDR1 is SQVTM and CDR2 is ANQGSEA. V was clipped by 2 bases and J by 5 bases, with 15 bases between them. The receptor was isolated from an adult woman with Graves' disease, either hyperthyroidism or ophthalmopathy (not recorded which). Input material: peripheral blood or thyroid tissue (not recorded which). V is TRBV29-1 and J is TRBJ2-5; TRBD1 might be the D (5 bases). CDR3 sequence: CSVESRRQSETQYF. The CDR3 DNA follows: TGCAGCGTTGAATCGCGGCGACAGTCCGAGACCCAGTACTTC.